A selection of T cell receptor beta chains follows, all from one sample in a study of cytomegalovirus exposure and HLA in healthy donors. TCRdb's table, derived via immunoSEQ multiplex PCR, lists solely in-frame clones and lacks some. The sample yields 150,000 to 200,000 clones, about 65% seen once. Sample: PBMCs. The receptors derive from a man aged 35 to 55 in good health and CMV-seropositive. Both conserved end residues are part of each CDR3. The D gene is left open where the match is weak. Clone size is shown for a subset of rows, as once, few, many or a class of expanded clone.

length | J | size | D | V | CDR3 | DNA
15 | TRBJ1-2 | . | . | TRBV5-1 | CASSLAGEENYGYTF | TGCGCCAGCAGCTTGGCGGGGGAGGAGAACTATGGGTACACCTTC
13 | TRBJ2-1 | . | . | TRBV11-3 | CASSLTSYNEQFF | TGTGCCAGCAGCCTCACTTCCTACAATGAGCAGTTCTTC
11 | TRBJ2-7 | . | . | TRBV5-8 | CASSLGYEQYF | TGTGCCAGCAGCCTCGGCTACGAGCAGTACTTC
12 | TRBJ2-7 | once | . | TRBV7-2 | CASSFAAGEQYF | TGTGCCAGCAGCTTTGCAGCGGGCGAGCAGTACTTC
14 | TRBJ2-7 | . | TRBD1 | TRBV6-6 | CASSPGTGGHEQYF | TGTGCCAGCAGTCCGGGGACAGGGGGCCATGAGCAGTACTTC
17 | TRBJ1-3 | . | TRBD1 | TRBV2 | CASRTGTGVISGNTIYF | TGTGCCAGCAGGACGGGGACAGGGGTGATTTCTGGAAACACCATATATTTT
17 | TRBJ2-7 | . | TRBD2 | TRBV7-8 | CASSLDRLAGGPNEQYF | TGTGCCAGCAGCTTAGATAGACTAGCGGGGGGGCCAAACGAGCAGTACTTC
15 | TRBJ2-7 | . | TRBD2 | TRBV18 | CASSPSGGYTYEQYF | TGTGCCAGCTCACCAAGCGGGGGCTATACCTACGAGCAGTACTTC
15 | TRBJ2-5 | . | TRBD2 | TRBV2 | CASSEARTSGQTQYF | TGTGCCAGCAGTGAAGCGCGGACTAGCGGCCAGACCCAGTACTTC
14 | TRBJ1-4 | . | . | TRBV4-2 | CASSQDRVVEKLFF | TGTGCCAGCAGCCAAGACAGGGTTGTGGAAAAACTGTTTTTT
14 | TRBJ1-2 | . | . | TRBV9 | CASSVEEGGYGYTF | TGTGCCAGCAGCGTAGAGGAAGGGGGCTATGGCTACACCTTC
17 | TRBJ2-7 | . | TRBD1 | TRBV7-9 | CASSIIRDRELSYEQYF | TGTGCCAGCAGCATCATCCGGGACAGGGAACTTTCCTACGAGCAGTACTTC
14 | TRBJ1-1 | . | TRBD1 | TRBV7-9 | CASSYRGQGTEAFF | TGTGCCAGCAGCTACAGGGGACAGGGGACTGAAGCTTTCTTT
13 | TRBJ1-5 | few | . | TRBV27 | CASSFRGGQPQHF | TGTGCCAGCAGTTTCAGGGGTGGTCAGCCCCAGCATTTT
16 | TRBJ1-5 | . | . | TRBV5-7 | CASSLGTRISNQPQHF | TGTGCCAGCAGCTTGGGGACAAGAATTAGCAATCAGCCCCAGCATTTT
12 | TRBJ2-7 | few | . | TRBV6-6 | CASRDWNYEQYF | TGTGCCAGCAGAGACTGGAACTACGAGCAGTACTTC
16 | TRBJ1-4 | . | . | TRBV5-1 | CASSLASARGNEKLFF | TGCGCCAGCAGCTTGGCGTCGGCCAGGGGTAATGAAAAACTGTTTTTT
16 | TRBJ1-5 | . | TRBD1 | TRBV2 | CASSFITGGAGQPQHF | TGTGCCAGCAGCTTTATTACAGGGGGCGCGGGTCAGCCCCAGCATTTT
13 | TRBJ2-7 | . | . | TRBV19 | CATSGGQGYEQYF | TGTGCCACCTCGGGAGGACAGGGATACGAGCAGTACTTC
18 | TRBJ1-2 | . | TRBD1 | TRBV5-1 | CASSWDRGRRGPLDGYTF | TGCGCCAGCAGCTGGGACAGGGGAAGGCGTGGGCCTCTGGATGGCTACACCTTC
13 | TRBJ1-1 | . | TRBD1 | TRBV5-5 | CASSWDSRSEAFF | TGTGCCAGCAGTTGGGACAGCCGCTCTGAAGCTTTCTTT
13 | TRBJ1-1 | . | . | TRBV6-6 | CASSYRGDTEAFF | TGTGCCAGCAGTTACCGGGGGGATACCGAAGCTTTCTTT
15 | TRBJ1-5 | . | TRBD1 | TRBV6-1 | CASRTGGGLGQPQHF | TGTGCCAGCAGGACAGGGGGCGGTCTTGGTCAGCCCCAGCATTTT
14 | TRBJ1-1 | . | . | TRBV27 | CASSLSGSDTEAFF | TGTGCCAGCAGTTTATCGGGCAGTGACACTGAAGCTTTCTTT
13 | TRBJ2-2 | . | . | TRBV15 | CATSRDRAGELFF | TGTGCCACCAGCAGAGATCGAGCCGGGGAGCTGTTTTTT
13 | TRBJ1-1 | . | . | TRBV5-1 | CASSLGLNTEAFF | TGCGCCAGCAGCTTGGGGCTTAACACTGAAGCTTTCTTT
14 | TRBJ1-5 | . | . | TRBV9 | CASSVGDTYQPQHF | TGTGCCAGCAGCGTAGGGGACACTTATCAGCCCCAGCATTTT
14 | TRBJ1-2 | . | . | TRBV12-5 | CASGLDRGNYGYTF | TGTGCTAGTGGTTTGGATCGGGGTAACTATGGCTACACCTTC
13 | TRBJ2-1 | . | TRBD2 | TRBV14 | CASGGLAGDEQFF | TGTGCCAGCGGAGGGCTAGCGGGGGATGAGCAGTTCTTC
15 | TRBJ1-1 | few | TRBD1 | TRBV4-3 | CASSRVDRGNTEAFF | TGCGCCAGCAGCCGCGTAGACAGGGGGAACACTGAAGCTTTCTTT
17 | TRBJ2-6 | . | . | TRBV7-6 | CASSFRQAFSGANVLTF | TGTGCCAGCAGCTTCCGACAGGCCTTCTCTGGGGCCAACGTCCTGACTTTC
14 | TRBJ2-5 | . | . | TRBV9 | CASSEQGRGETQYF | TGTGCCAGCAGCGAACAGGGAAGGGGAGAGACCCAGTACTTC
15 | TRBJ2-1 | once | TRBD1 | TRBV7-2 | CASSSGQGGPNEQFF | TGTGCCAGCAGCTCGGGACAGGGTGGCCCTAATGAGCAGTTCTTC
14 | TRBJ1-1 | . | . | TRBV6-6 | CASRVSRGDTEAFF | TGTGCCAGCAGGGTCTCCCGGGGTGACACTGAAGCTTTCTTT
15 | TRBJ2-3 | once | TRBD2 | TRBV5-1 | CASSISGGPFNTQYF | TGCGCCAGCAGCATTAGCGGGGGGCCATTCAATACGCAGTATTTT
16 | TRBJ2-1 | few | . | TRBV7-9 | CASSTAGWGPHNEQFF | TGTGCCAGCAGCACCGCCGGGTGGGGGCCACACAATGAGCAGTTCTTC
14 | TRBJ2-7 | . | TRBD2 | TRBV5-4 | CASSFGTSGAEQYF | TGTGCCAGCAGCTTCGGGACTAGCGGGGCCGAGCAGTACTTC
17 | TRBJ2-3 | . | TRBD2 | TRBV4-2 | CASSQRPGLAGTDTQYF | TGTGCCAGCAGCCAAAGGCCGGGACTAGCGGGCACAGATACGCAGTATTTT
17 | TRBJ1-1 | . | TRBD1 | TRBV5-1 | CASSFGTGTGPSPEAFF | TGCGCCAGCAGCTTCGGGACAGGGACAGGTCCCTCTCCAGAAGCTTTCTTT
15 | TRBJ1-1 | . | . | TRBV4-2 | CASSPYYGRNTEAFF | TGTGCCAGCAGCCCCTACTATGGCCGAAACACTGAAGCTTTCTTT
14 | TRBJ2-3 | . | TRBD1 | TRBV5-1 | CASSPGTVTDTQYF | TGCGCCAGCAGCCCGGGGACAGTCACAGATACGCAGTATTTT
16 | TRBJ1-4 | . | . | TRBV11-2 | CASSLDPPGSREKLFF | TGTGCCAGCAGCCTCGACCCCCCAGGGTCTCGGGAAAAACTGTTTTTT
14 | TRBJ2-7 | . | TRBD1 | TRBV5-4 | CASSEGGMDYEQYF | TGTGCCAGCAGTGAAGGGGGCATGGACTACGAGCAGTACTTC
14 | TRBJ1-2 | few | TRBD1 | TRBV18 | CASSPPTGRGGYTF | TGTGCCAGCTCACCACCGACAGGGCGAGGAGGCTACACCTTC
14 | TRBJ2-7 | . | TRBD1 | TRBV6-6 | CASSYLRDRSEQYF | TGTGCCAGCAGTTACCTCAGGGACAGAAGCGAGCAGTACTTC
15 | TRBJ2-7 | . | TRBD1 | TRBV4-3 | CASSQVGGQGSEQYF | TGCGCCAGCAGCCAAGTAGGGGGACAGGGCTCCGAGCAGTACTTC